One and the same sample provided the 15 T cell receptor beta chains below, sequenced in a study of blood T cell repertoires in COVID-19. The data were produced by immunoSEQ multiplex PCR, yet TCRdb's version contains in-frame clones alone and is incomplete. The table includes some 220,000 clones, 75% to 85% detected once. The specimen sequenced was peripheral blood. Every receptor here comes from a woman under 40 with COVID-19, enrolled during active disease.

DNA of the CDR3: TGTGCCAGCAGTTCAGGGGGAAACTACGAGCAGTACTTC. This gives the protein CASSSGGNYEQYF. V gene TRBV27 combines with J gene TRBJ2-7; 7 bases map to TRBD1. The CDR3 has 13 residues. CDR1 is MNHEY, CDR2 SMNVEV, per germline (reference sequence). With 4 bases clipped from V and 3 bases from J, the junction kept 3 bases outside the gene matches.

The rearrangement uses TRBV27 and TRBJ1-5; 8 bases line up with TRBD1. CDR1 is MNHEY and CDR2 is SMNVEV in the germline V gene (reference sequence). V shed 6 bases and J 6 bases; nucleotides not matched to a gene: 10. CDR3 length: 15 amino acids. In nucleotides, the CDR3 is TGTGCCAGCAGAATTAACCAGGGGGCAGGTCAGCCCCAGCATTTT. It specifies CASRINQGAGQPQHF.

V usage is TRBV12-3 or TRBV12-4 and J usage is TRBJ2-2, with TRBD1 identical over 7 bases. The J segment lost 6 bases and the V segment lost 4 bases, leaving 2 bases of the junction unmatched. This CDR3 has 13 amino acids. In DNA form, the CDR3 reads TGTGCCAGCAGTTACAGGGGTTCCGGGGAGCTGTTTTTT. This translates into CASSYRGSGELFF.

This chain uses TRBV18 with TRBJ2-7; 7 nucleotides line up with TRBD2. J lost 0 bases, V lost 0 bases, and 5 bases had no gene match. CDR1 KGHSH and CDR2 LQKENI come from the germline V gene. The CDR3 consists of 16 residues. The CDR3 DNA reads as TGTGCCAGCTCACCACCCGGGGGGATAGCCTCCTACGAGCAGTACTTC. Residues: CASSPPGGIASYEQYF.

The chain joins TRBV5-1 to TRBJ1-1, with D possibly matching TRBD1 (5 bases). Germline CDR1 SGHRS, CDR2 YFSETQ. The CDR3 sequence is 15 residues long. With 0 bases removed from V and 0 bases from J, the gap between germline ends came to 9 bases. CDR3 DNA: TGCGCCAGCAGCTTGGGACAGCGATTGAACACTGAAGCTTTCTTT. It codes for CASSLGQRLNTEAFF.

The chain is built from TRBV12-3 or TRBV12-4 and TRBJ1-2, with D possibly matching TRBD1 (5 bases). This CDR3 has 12 residues. Trimming took 5 bases from V and 7 from J, leaving 11 bases between them. In DNA form, the CDR3 reads TGTGCCAGCAGTCCTTTGGGGGGTGGCTACACCTTC. Translated: CASSPLGGGYTF.

The genes are TRBV5-6 and TRBJ2-5; weak D call: TRBD1 (6 bases). V was shortened by 3 bases and J by 5 bases, with 17 bases between the two germline ends. Germline CDR1 is SGHDT and CDR2 is YYEEEE. The length of the CDR3 is 15 residues. This chain's CDR3 is CASSYRDTLLETQYF. Written as DNA, the CDR3 is TGTGCCAGCAGCTACCGGGACACCCTCCTGGAGACCCAGTACTTC.

The chain carries TRBV5-4 and TRBJ2-2; TRBD2 matches 10 bases. The CDR3 has 16 residues. The junction had 4 bases not matched to a gene; V was cut back by 4 bases and J by 1 base. The germline V gene has CDR1 SGHNT and CDR2 YYREEE (reference sequence). The CDR3 region has the DNA TGTGCCAGCAGCCTACTAGCGGGGAGGAACACCGGGGAGCTGTTTTTT. It encodes CASSLLAGRNTGELFF.

The sample holds one count of this clone. The chain has TRBV29-1 and TRBJ1-1; D is possibly TRBD1 (6 bases). Deletions cut 8 bases from V and 4 bases from J, with 17 bases between. The CDR3 is 13 amino acids. The germline gives CDR1 SQVTM, CDR2 ANQGSEA. The CDR3 sequence: CSSQEGGGTEAFF. Here the CDR3 DNA reads TGCAGCTCCCAGGAGGGGGGGGGCACTGAAGCTTTCTTT.

This rearrangement joins TRBV5-1 to TRBJ2-1; 9 bases match TRBD2. Looked up from germline, CDR1 is SGHRS and CDR2 is YFSETQ. The CDR3 has 16 amino acids. V trimming: 0 bases; J trimming: 5 bases; junction bases outside the gene matches: 6. CDR3 DNA sequence: TGCGCCAGCAGCTTGGCCGGTAGCGGGAGCCACAATGAGCAGTTCTTC. It yields the protein CASSLAGSGSHNEQFF.

Points on this clone: In the same sample, other DNA sequences code for this CDR3. DNA for the CDR3: TGTGCCAGCTCACCCCCACAAGAGACCCAGTACTTC. Translation gives CASSPPQETQYF. The chain uses TRBV18 and TRBJ2-5; D not resolved. Germline loops: CDR1 KGHSH, CDR2 LQKENI. V was pared by 3 bases and J by 2 bases, with 4 bases between. The CDR3 consists of 12 residues.

The chain uses TRBV27 and TRBJ2-2; the D gene is possibly TRBD1 (5 bases). The CDR3 consists of 15 residues. V shed 7 bases and J shed 2 bases, with 14 bases lying between them. Germline CDR1 is MNHEY and CDR2 is SMNVEV (reference sequence). The CDR3 spells CASTYGAANTGELFF. The CDR3 DNA reads TGTGCCAGCACCTATGGGGCAGCTAACACCGGGGAGCTGTTTTTT.

V is TRBV27 and J is TRBJ2-1; 9 bases fit TRBD2. V shed 0 bases, J shed 7 bases, and the junction held 22 bases outside the gene matches. Germline V gene sequence: CDR1 MNHEY, CDR2 SMNVEV (reference sequence). The CDR3 extends over 21 amino acids. The chain's CDR3 is CASSLSRWGFQGTSPGNEQFF. CDR3 in DNA: TGTGCCAGCAGTTTATCACGATGGGGGTTCCAAGGGACTAGCCCGGGGAATGAGCAGTTCTTC.

The chain has TRBV19 and TRBJ1-3, with D hard to call. V was cut by 9 bases and J by 1 base, with 13 bases left in between. The germline CDR1 and CDR2 sequences are LNHDA and SQIVND (reference sequence). The CDR3 totals 14 residues. In nucleotides, the CDR3 is TGTGCCAGCGGAAGAAGAGGATCTGGAAACACCATATATTTT. Translated, it gives CASGRRGSGNTIYF.

The CDR3 protein is CASSYHNEQFF. Written as DNA, the CDR3 is TGTGCCAGCAGTTATCACAATGAGCAGTTCTTC. The chain carries TRBV7-9 and TRBJ2-1; D remains ambiguous. This CDR3 is built from 11 residues. Germline V CDR1 and CDR2: SEHNR, FQNEAQ (reference sequence). With 6 bases removed from V and 5 bases from J, the gap between germline ends came to 5 bases.